The 20 T cell receptor beta chains below were found in one sample sequenced in a study of T cell repertoires in cytomegalovirus infection. Each CDR3 protein gets one entry after TCRdb re-called the reads with MiXCR. The top ten hold 2.5% to 3% of the sample, which has 740,000 or so distinct CDR3 sequences, 35% seen once. Material for sequencing was PBMCs. These receptors all come from a human donor in good health (CMV status not recorded). Some clones in this sample may be carry-over from other donors' samples.

The V and J genes are TRBV20-1 and TRBJ2-7, with a tentative D call TRBD2 (6 bases). The CDR3 is made up of 14 amino acids. Germline CDR1 reads DFQATT; CDR2 reads SNEGSKA (reference sequence). V dropped 8 bases and J dropped 0 bases, with 17 bases sitting between them. Here the CDR3 reads CSSYPAGSSYEQYF. The DNA for the CDR3 is TGCAGTTCCTACCCGGCGGGGAGCTCCTACGAGCAGTACTTC.

The chain is built from TRBV7-9 and TRBJ2-1, with TRBD2 identical over 14 bases. V was clipped by 5 bases and J by 8 bases; unmatched bases: 5. Germline V gives CDR1 SEHNR, CDR2 FQNEAQ (reference sequence). The CDR3 consists of 15 residues. As DNA, the CDR3 is TGTGCCAGCAGCCTGGGGACTAGCGGGGGATATGAGCAGTTCTTC. This sequence encodes CASSLGTSGGYEQFF.

Of note for this clonotype: A junction boundary mismatches the germline segment, possibly from a read error. This rearrangement joins TRBV6-6 to TRBJ1-1, with TRBD1 identical over 7 bases. The CDR3 has 14 residues. Germline V gene lookup returns CDR1 MNHNY and CDR2 SVGAGI (reference sequence). The CDR3 loop reads CASSPQGYRAEALF. CDR3 nucleotides: TGTGCAAGCAGTCCACAGGGGTATAGAGCTGAAGCTTTATTT.

This clonotype was found many times. The gene calls are TRBV6-2 or TRBV6-3 and TRBJ2-5; D is perhaps TRBD1 (5 bases). The germline gives CDR1 MNHEY, CDR2 SVGEGT. Trimming took 1 base from V and 4 from J, leaving 13 bases between them. The CDR3 is 15 amino acids. CDR3 protein: CASSYLGQGGETQYF. CDR3 sequence (DNA): TGTGCCAGCAGTTACTTGGGGCAGGGCGGAGAGACCCAGTACTTC.

This rearrangement joins TRBV6-5 to TRBJ1-1; possibly TRBD1 for D (6 bases). Trimming removed 2 bases at V and 4 bases at J, with 20 bases between. The CDR3 extends over 17 amino acids. CDR1 and CDR2 (germline): MNHEY, SVGAGI. CDR3 in amino acids: CASSYSGRGHSITEAFF. Here the CDR3 DNA reads TGTGCCAGCAGTTACAGTGGCAGGGGCCATAGTATCACTGAAGCTTTCTTT.

A word on this clonotype: The DNA is left out, because the CDR3 cannot be placed on it with certainty; the CDR3 is given as TCRdb lists it. The chain carries TRBV28 and TRBJ1-1. CDR1 MDHEN and CDR2 SYDVKM come from the germline V gene. The CDR3 numbers 14 amino acids, ends counted. The CDR3 reads CASSSSVLRTEAFF.

This clonotype occurred a few times. J is TRBJ2-3 and V is TRBV7-6, with D tentatively TRBD1 or TRBD2 (6 bases each). The germline V and J ends were trimmed by 5 bases and 2 bases, with 17 bases remaining between them. CDR1 is SGHVS, CDR2 FNYEAQ, per germline. The CDR3 is 16 amino acids. In DNA, the CDR3 is TGTGCCAGCAGCCCCCGAGGGGGGCCGGTCACAGATACGCAGTATTTT. This translates into CASSPRGGPVTDTQYF.

This chain links TRBV29-1 with TRBJ2-2; tentatively, D is TRBD1 or TRBD2 (5 bases each). From germline, CDR1 is SQVTM and CDR2 ANQGSEA. This CDR3 is 16 amino acids long. V dropped 6 bases and J dropped 0 bases, with 17 bases sitting between them. This CDR3 is CSVTRGVATNTGELFF. In DNA form, the CDR3 reads TGCAGCGTAACCCGAGGGGTCGCCACGAACACCGGGGAGCTGTTTTTT.

This clonotype was found a few times. The CDR3 bases are TGTGCCAGCAGCTTAGAGAGGGGCCGGACTGAAGCTTTCTTT. Its protein product is CASSLERGRTEAFF. The chain joins TRBV7-9 to TRBJ1-1, with a tentative D call TRBD1 (5 bases). Between the trimmed V and J ends, which lost 1 base and 5 bases, there was a span of 11 bases. The CDR3 spans 14 residues. CDR1 is SEHNR and CDR2 is FQNEAQ in the germline V gene (reference sequence).

The chain couples TRBV7-8 to TRBJ1-5; D unclear. There are 16 residues in the CDR3. V shed 5 bases and J shed 4 bases, with 18 bases lying between them. Germline CDR1 and CDR2: SGHVS and FQNEAQ. CDR3: CASSRGLIDINQPQHF. CDR3 sequence (DNA): TGTGCCAGCAGCCGAGGACTCATTGACATTAATCAGCCCCAGCATTTT. Full variable domain (rest looked up from reference TRBV7-8 and TRBJ1-5): GAGVSQSPRYKVAKRGQDVALRCDPISGHVSLFWYQQALGQGPEFLTYFQNEAQLDKSGLPSDRFFAERPEGSVSTLKIQRTQQEDSAVYLCASSRGLIDINQPQHFGDGTRLSIL.

The chain carries TRBV18 and TRBJ1-1; D is unresolved. The germline V gene has CDR1 KGHSH and CDR2 LQKENI. V lost 3 bases and J 2 bases, leaving 7 bases between the germline ends. The CDR3 is 13 amino acids. CDR3 sequence (DNA): TGTGCCAGCTCACCGAGTATAAACACTGAAGCTTTCTTT. Translated, it gives CASSPSINTEAFF.

The V gene is TRBV28, the J gene TRBJ1-5, with TRBD1 as a possible D gene (6 bases). V lost 2 bases and J 7 bases, leaving 15 bases between the germline ends. This CDR3 is 15 amino acids long. In germline, CDR1 is MDHEN, CDR2 SYDVKM. Here the CDR3 DNA reads TGTGCCAGCAGTTTAGGTAGCGGGGGGCAGCAGCCCCAGCATTTT. Protein product: CASSLGSGGQQPQHF.

This clonotype was observed a few times. The chain couples TRBV30 to TRBJ1-1; 9 bases are a match to TRBD1. Germline CDR1 is GTSNPN and CDR2 is SVGIG (reference sequence). The CDR3 is made up of 14 amino acids. Trimming at V came to 4 bases and at J to 1 base, leaving 4 bases not matched to a gene. The DNA of the CDR3 is TGTGCCTGGATTGGGACAGGGCGGAACACTGAAGCTTTCTTT. This sequence encodes CAWIGTGRNTEAFF. The entire variable domain, with the rest obtained from reference TRBV30 and TRBJ1-1, is as follows: SQTIHQWPATLVQPVGSPLSLECTVEGTSNPNLYWYRQAAGRGLQLLFYSVGIGQISSEVPQNLSASRPQDRQFILSSKKLLLSDSGFYLCAWIGTGRNTEAFFGQGTRLTVV.

The chain is built from TRBV6-1 and TRBJ2-6; possibly TRBD2 for D (6 bases). The CDR3 has 16 residues. V was clipped by 5 bases and J by 2 bases, with 13 bases between them. From germline, CDR1 is MNHNS and CDR2 SASEGT. For the CDR3, the DNA is TGTGCCAGCAGTTCGGAGGGGACGGCTGGGGCCAACGTCCTGACTTTC. Translation: CASSSEGTAGANVLTF.

This clonotype has more than one count but fewer than ten. V usage is TRBV20-1 and J usage is TRBJ2-1; perhaps D is TRBD1 or TRBD2 (5 bases each). From germline, CDR1 is DFQATT and CDR2 SNEGSKA (reference sequence). This CDR3 comprises 14 residues. The CDR3 region is CSPSPGTHDNEQFF. For the CDR3, the DNA is TGCAGCCCTTCGCCTGGGACCCATGACAATGAGCAGTTCTTC.

The rearrangement uses TRBV7-9 and TRBJ1-1; unclear D gene. The V end lost 1 base, the J end lost 5 bases, and 17 bases lay between the germline ends. The CDR3 loop spans 16 amino acids. The V gene's germline CDR1 is SEHNR and CDR2 FQNEAQ (reference sequence). CDR3 amino acids: CASSLGVRTVGTEAFF. CDR3 DNA: TGTGCCAGCAGCTTAGGGGTCAGAACGGTGGGGACTGAAGCTTTCTTT.

Details on this clonotype: A read error may produce the germline difference seen at one junction end. This chain joins TRBV6-5 and TRBJ1-5; no reliable D call. Germline CDR1 and CDR2: MNHEY and SVGAGI. CDR3 length: 14 amino acids. CDR3 loop: CARSYSGSNQPQHF. The CDR3 DNA reads as TGTGCCCGCAGTTACTCGGGTAGCAATCAGCCCCAGCATTTT.

The chain is built from TRBV6-4 and TRBJ2-1; 7 bases are shared with TRBD1. Germline CDR1 is MRHNA and CDR2 is SNTAGT. The V gene end was trimmed by 0 bases and the J gene end by 3 bases; junction bases not matched to a gene: 2. The CDR3 sequence is 15 residues long. CDR3 nucleotide sequence: TGTGCCAGCAGTGACTCTGGGACAGACTACAATGAGCAGTTCTTC. Translation: CASSDSGTDYNEQFF.

The chain employs TRBV27 and TRBJ2-7, with a possible D match to TRBD1 (6 bases). Germline V gene data show CDR1 as MNHEY and CDR2 as SMNVEV (reference sequence). Trimming left V 7 bases short and J 3 bases short, with 19 bases between. The CDR3 spans 15 residues. The CDR3 protein is CASTYQTGKFYEQYF. CDR3 nucleotide sequence: TGTGCCAGCACCTATCAGACAGGAAAATTCTACGAGCAGTACTTC.

This chain uses TRBV5-5 with TRBJ2-7, with TRBD1 matching over 10 bases. Per the germline V gene, CDR1 is SGHKS and CDR2 is YYEKEE (reference sequence). This CDR3 comprises 13 residues. J was trimmed by 4 bases and V by 6 bases; bases with no gene match: 4. CDR3 protein: CASTGTGDYEQYF. CDR3 coding DNA: TGTGCCAGCACCGGGACAGGGGATTACGAGCAGTACTTC. The whole variable domain, filled in from reference TRBV5-5 and TRBJ2-7, reads DAGVTQSPTHLIKTRGQQVTLRCSPISGHKSVSWYQQVLGQGPQFIFQYYEKEERGRGNFPDRFSARQFPNYSSELNVNALLLGDSALYLCASTGTGDYEQYFGPGTRLTVT.